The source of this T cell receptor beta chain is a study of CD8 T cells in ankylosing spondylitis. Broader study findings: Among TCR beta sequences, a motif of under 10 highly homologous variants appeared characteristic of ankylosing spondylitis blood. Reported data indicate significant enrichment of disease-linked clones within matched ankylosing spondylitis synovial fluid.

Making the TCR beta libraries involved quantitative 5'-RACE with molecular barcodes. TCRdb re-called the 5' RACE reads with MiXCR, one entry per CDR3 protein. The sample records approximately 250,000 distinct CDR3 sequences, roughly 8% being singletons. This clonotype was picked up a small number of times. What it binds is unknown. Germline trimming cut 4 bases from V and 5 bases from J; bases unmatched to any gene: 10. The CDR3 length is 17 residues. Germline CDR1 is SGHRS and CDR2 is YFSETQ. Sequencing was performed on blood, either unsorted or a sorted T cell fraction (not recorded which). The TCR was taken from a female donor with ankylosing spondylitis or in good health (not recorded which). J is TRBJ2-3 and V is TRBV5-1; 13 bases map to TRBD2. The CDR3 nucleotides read TGCGCCAGCAGCCATCAACTAGCGGGAGGGCCCGGAGATACGCAGTATTTT. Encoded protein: CASSHQLAGGPGDTQYF.